This T cell receptor (beta chain) came from a study of T cells in Graves' hyperthyroidism and ophthalmopathy. Study-level information: Once the initial diagnosis was made, peripheral blood was obtained before any treatment. Study outcomes and limitations: Ophthalmopathy prediction by the model preceded onset by a median about 6.8 months.

The hyperthyroidism patients had all been newly diagnosed, and their disease duration was under 2 months. Their ages ranged from 18 to 65 years. Fresh peripheral blood, under 13 ml, yielded the PBMCs. This clonotype was observed a few times. What it binds is unknown. CDR1 LGHDT and CDR2 YNNKEL come from the germline V gene (reference sequence). The V gene end was trimmed by 4 bases and the J gene end by 7 bases; junction bases not matched to a gene: 10. This CDR3 has 15 residues. RNA transcripts were the template for amplifying TCR beta CDR3 regions. HTBI primers were the set used in a first-round RT-PCR of the TCR CDR3. A single record per CDR3 protein comes from TCRdb applying MiXCR to the multiplex PCR reads. The sample records about 500,000 distinct CDR3 sequences, over 15% being singletons.

The receptor was derived from a woman in her late teens or twenties with Graves' hyperthyroidism. The sequencing sample was made of blood. V usage is TRBV3-1 and J usage is TRBJ2-1; 7 bases are a match to TRBD1. CDR3 nucleotide sequence: TGTGCCAGCAGCCCGACGGACAGGAGCACGAATGAGCAGTTCTTC. It codes for CASSPTDRSTNEQFF.